These T cell receptor beta chains were read from a single sample in a study of cytomegalovirus exposure and HLA in healthy donors. The method was immunoSEQ multiplex PCR; TCRdb's version includes in-frame clones alone and lacks a portion of them. The top ten hold 1% to 1.5% of the sample, which has over 200,000 clones, under 90% seen once. Input material: PBMCs. The receptor source for this set is a human donor in good health. Both conserved end residues are part of each CDR3. Each record gives: V gene, J gene, clone size, D gene, CDR3 protein, CDR3 DNA. D genes are given only for firm matches. Size tells how often a clone was seen (once, few, many) or the class of an expanded clone, and some rows leave it out.

>TRBV15|TRBJ2-5|.|TRBD2
CATSRDWILAGGEGQETQYF
TGTGCCACCAGCAGAGACTGGATACTAGCGGGAGGAGAGGGGCAAGAGACCCAGTACTTC
>TRBV6-1|TRBJ1-5|.|TRBD1
CASSGGQGGNQPQHF
TGTGCCAGCAGTGGCGGACAGGGAGGCAATCAGCCCCAGCATTTT
>TRBV7-9|TRBJ1-1|once|.
CSSTPGTEAFF
TGTTCCAGCACCCCAGGCACTGAAGCTTTCTTT
>TRBV18|TRBJ1-1|few|TRBD1
CASSPPSVTGDTEAFF
TGTGCCAGCTCACCACCGTCAGTAACAGGGGACACTGAAGCTTTCTTT
>TRBV4-2|TRBJ2-7|.|TRBD2
CASSQEGTSGSYEQYF
TGTGCCAGCAGCCAAGAGGGGACTAGCGGCTCCTACGAGCAGTACTTC
>TRBV19|TRBJ1-3|.|.
CASSIMSGSGNTIYF
TGTGCCAGTAGTATTATGTCGGGCTCTGGAAACACCATATATTTT
>TRBV19|TRBJ2-7|.|.
CASSMQGWSDEQYF
TGTGCCAGTAGTATGCAGGGTTGGTCGGACGAGCAGTACTTC
>TRBV5-1|TRBJ1-1|.|.
CASRASMNTEAFF
TGCGCCAGCAGGGCTTCGATGAACACTGAAGCTTTCTTT
>TRBV4-3|TRBJ2-1|.|TRBD2
CASSQGIAGGPYNEQFF
TGCGCCAGCAGCCAGGGAATAGCGGGAGGGCCCTACAATGAGCAGTTCTTC
>TRBV2|TRBJ1-1|few|TRBD1
CASRVDRGGEAFF
TGTGCCAGCAGGGTGGACAGGGGCGGTGAAGCTTTCTTT
>TRBV5-1|TRBJ2-2|.|.
CASLAGRRTGPLNTGELFF
TGCGCCAGTTTGGCGGGCCGAAGAACAGGGCCCCTGAACACCGGGGAGCTGTTTTTT
>TRBV10-3|TRBJ2-7|.|TRBD2
CATGLAGGTPYEQYF
TGTGCCACCGGACTAGCGGGAGGAACTCCCTACGAGCAGTACTTC
>TRBV10-2|TRBJ1-5|.|.
CASSDGANQPQHF
TGCGCCAGCAGTGATGGAGCTAATCAGCCCCAGCATTTT
>TRBV28|TRBJ2-3|.|TRBD2
CASSLPGGGTDTQYF
TGTGCCAGCAGTTTGCCGGGAGGGGGCACAGATACGCAGTATTTT
>TRBV7-9|TRBJ2-3|.|TRBD2
CASSPVSGSTDTQYF
TGTGCCAGCAGCCCGGTTAGCGGGAGCACAGATACGCAGTATTTT
>TRBV5-5|TRBJ2-3|few|TRBD2
CASSLWREAATQYF
TGTGCCAGCAGCTTGTGGCGGGAGGCCGCTACGCAGTATTTT
>TRBV18|TRBJ2-7|.|TRBD2
CASSPSGTGTSGSFYEQYF
TGTGCCAGCTCACCCTCCGGGACAGGAACTAGCGGGAGCTTCTACGAGCAGTACTTC
>TRBV14|TRBJ2-7|.|TRBD1
CASSHRGQGKWDEQYF
TGTGCCAGCAGCCACCGGGGACAGGGGAAGTGGGACGAGCAGTACTTC
>TRBV7-6|TRBJ2-5|.|.
CASSLEIALVQETQYF
TGTGCCAGCAGCTTAGAGATAGCGCTCGTGCAAGAGACCCAGTACTTC
>TRBV19|TRBJ2-1|.|TRBD2
CASSYRGGRAYNEQFF
TGTGCCAGTAGTTACCGGGGGGGGCGGGCCTACAATGAGCAGTTCTTC
>TRBV10-3|TRBJ1-5|.|TRBD1
CAGGQANNQPQHF
TGTGCCGGGGGACAGGCAAACAATCAGCCCCAGCATTTT
>TRBV4-1|TRBJ2-5|.|TRBD1
CASSQRDRSAETQYF
TGCGCCAGCAGCCAGAGGGACAGGAGTGCGGAGACCCAGTACTTC
>TRBV6-5|TRBJ2-5|.|.
CASSSSPVFQETQYF
TGTGCCAGCAGTTCCAGTCCTGTCTTCCAAGAGACCCAGTACTTC
>TRBV9|TRBJ2-2|.|.
CASSLTDGGVPGELFF
TGTGCCAGCAGCTTAACAGACGGGGGAGTCCCCGGGGAGCTGTTTTTT
>TRBV11-2|TRBJ1-3|.|.
CASSFSLSGNTIYF
TGTGCCAGCAGCTTTAGCCTCTCTGGAAACACCATATATTTT
>TRBV19|TRBJ1-3|.|TRBD1
CASSKQGRSSGNTIYF
TGTGCCAGTAGTAAACAGGGGAGAAGCTCTGGAAACACCATATATTTT
>TRBV28|TRBJ1-2|.|TRBD1
CASSLRDTGGGYTF
TGTGCCAGCAGTTTGCGGGATACAGGGGGCGGCTACACCTTC
>TRBV5-5|TRBJ1-2|.|.
CASSLILSPYGYTF
TGTGCCAGCAGTCTTATACTCTCCCCCTATGGCTACACCTTC
>TRBV6-1|TRBJ2-7|.|TRBD1
CASRLGQGIHEQYF
TGTGCCAGCAGACTTGGACAGGGAATCCACGAGCAGTACTTC
>TRBV7-9|TRBJ2-7|.|.
CSSSFGQNSYEQYF
TGTTCCAGCAGCTTCGGACAGAACTCCTACGAGCAGTACTTC
>TRBV6-6|TRBJ2-7|.|.
CASSYSQGSEQYF
TGTGCCAGCAGTTACTCACAGGGTTCCGAGCAGTACTTC
>TRBV7-9|TRBJ2-1|.|TRBD2
CASSRSLAGYGGEQFF
TGTGCCAGCAGCAGATCTCTAGCGGGATACGGCGGTGAGCAGTTCTTC
>TRBV5-8|TRBJ2-2|.|TRBD2
CASRPGLGGELFF
TGTGCCAGCAGACCTGGACTAGGCGGGGAGCTGTTTTTT
>TRBV5-1|TRBJ2-7|.|TRBD1
CASEWGIVGQGRNEQYF
TGCGCCAGCGAATGGGGGATAGTCGGACAGGGGCGAAACGAGCAGTACTTC
>TRBV29-1|TRBJ2-1|.|TRBD2
CSVPTSGLTPGGQFF
TGCAGCGTGCCAACTAGCGGGCTTACCCCCGGAGGGCAGTTCTTC
>TRBV30|TRBJ2-2|.|TRBD2
CAWSVDLAGVGGELFF
TGTGCCTGGAGTGTGGATCTAGCGGGAGTTGGGGGGGAGCTGTTTTTT
>TRBV30|TRBJ2-1|.|.
CAWSSLAYEQFF
TGTGCCTGGAGTTCCCTGGCTTATGAGCAGTTCTTC
>TRBV5-1|TRBJ2-2|.|TRBD2
CASIEGLAGGPVAGELFF
TGCGCCAGCATCGAGGGACTAGCGGGAGGGCCCGTGGCCGGGGAGCTGTTTTTT
>TRBV7-9|TRBJ2-5|.|.
CASSLASPRSQETQYF
TGTGCCAGCAGCTTAGCGTCCCCAAGGAGCCAAGAGACCCAGTACTTC
>TRBV6-4|TRBJ2-7|.|.
CASTPDRPDSYEQYF
TGTGCCAGCACTCCAGACAGGCCGGACTCCTACGAGCAGTACTTC
>TRBV6-5|TRBJ2-7|.|.
CAPEGMDYEQYF
TGTGCTCCGGAGGGGATGGACTACGAGCAGTACTTC
>TRBV4-1|TRBJ1-1|.|.
CASSQVSPLQGFPMNTEAFF
TGCGCCAGCAGCCAAGTTTCCCCCCTACAGGGATTCCCTATGAACACTGAAGCTTTCTTT
>TRBV15|TRBJ2-1|.|TRBD2
CATSRGGTSGREKFF
TGTGCCACCAGCAGAGGTGGGACTAGCGGGAGAGAGAAGTTCTTC
>TRBV19|TRBJ2-7|.|TRBD1
CASSTTGGTYEQYF
TGTGCCAGTAGTACAACAGGGGGGACCTACGAGCAGTACTTC
>TRBV2|TRBJ1-2|.|.
CASSELSYGYTF
TGTGCCAGCAGTGAGCTCAGCTATGGCTACACCTTC
>TRBV28|TRBJ2-3|.|.
CASSFQDTQYF
TGTGCCAGCAGTTTCCAGGATACGCAGTATTTT
>TRBV5-1|TRBJ2-2|once|TRBD2
CASSKAGISTGELFF
TGCGCCAGCAGCAAAGCGGGAATTAGCACCGGGGAGCTGTTTTTT